The sequence of this T cell receptor beta chain was determined in a study of CD8 T cells in ankylosing spondylitis. This clonotype was recorded at least ten times. TCRdb reprocessed the 5' RACE reads via MiXCR and lists one record per CDR3 protein. The sample lists 150,000 or so distinct CDR3 sequences, 11% occurring once. The CDR3 spans 16 residues. Germline V CDR1 and CDR2: MNHEY, SMNVEV (reference sequence). V was pared by 0 bases and J by 1 base, with 11 bases between. The sequenced sample consisted of blood, either unsorted or a sorted T cell fraction (not recorded which). This TCR was sampled from a male donor with ankylosing spondylitis or in good health (not recorded which). The chain combines TRBV27 with TRBJ2-3, with a weak D call TRBD2 (6 bases). The CDR3 coding sequence is TGTGCCAGCAGTTTATCCCGACTAGATGGCACAGATACGCAGTATTTT. It yields the protein CASSLSRLDGTDTQYF.